These 17 T cell receptor beta chains were all obtained from the same sample, sequenced in a study of T cells in Graves' hyperthyroidism and ophthalmopathy. The source material, RNA transcripts, was used to amplify TCR beta CDR3 regions. The HTBI primer set served for first-round RT-PCR of the TCR CDR3. TCRdb used MiXCR to reprocess the multiplex PCR reads, holding one entry per CDR3 protein. Of over 450,000 distinct CDR3 sequences in the sample, 17% were seen once. Sequenced input: blood. The receptors were sampled from a young woman with Graves' ophthalmopathy.

The chain combines TRBV20-1 with TRBJ1-5; possibly TRBD1 for D (6 bases). V gave up 2 bases and J gave up 4 bases, with 15 bases separating them. The CDR3 is made up of 15 amino acids. Germline lookup yields CDR1 DFQATT and CDR2 SNEGSKA (reference sequence). The CDR3 DNA reads as TGCAGTGCTAGACAGGGGATATTTGGGAATCAGCCCCAGCATTTT. This encodes CSARQGIFGNQPQHF.

This clonotype occurred a few times. The chain is built from TRBV5-6 and TRBJ2-3, with D possibly matching TRBD2 (5 bases). V was trimmed by 0 bases and J by 8 bases, leaving 19 bases between them. The CDR3 is made up of 16 amino acids. Germline V gene lookup returns CDR1 SGHDT and CDR2 YYEEEE. The CDR3 here is CASSLASDPGLRTQYF. The CDR3 nucleotides read TGTGCCAGCAGCTTGGCGTCTGACCCCGGACTGCGTACGCAGTATTTT.

The rearrangement links TRBV11-2 to TRBJ2-4; D not certain. With 5 bases removed from V and 0 bases from J, the gap between germline ends came to 11 bases. The germline V gene has CDR1 SGHAT and CDR2 FQNNGV. This CDR3 is 15 amino acids long. The CDR3 reads CASSRNRKAKNIQYF. In DNA form, the CDR3 reads TGTGCCAGCAGCCGAAACAGAAAAGCCAAAAACATTCAGTACTTC.

This clonotype was observed a handful of times. The V gene is TRBV20-1, the J gene TRBJ2-7, with 8 bases that match TRBD1. The CDR3 loop spans 16 amino acids. CDR1 is DFQATT and CDR2 is SNEGSKA in the germline V gene (reference sequence). J gave up 0 bases and V 3 bases, and 10 bases lay outside the gene matches. CDR3 bases: TGCAGTGCTAGGTTATCCGGGACAGGCTTCTCCTACGAGCAGTACTTC. Its translation is CSARLSGTGFSYEQYF.

This clonotype turned up a few times. The chain is built from TRBV14 and TRBJ2-7, with TRBD2 matching 7 bases. J lost 7 bases, V lost 2 bases, and 5 bases had no gene match. CDR1 and CDR2 (germline): SGHDN, FVKESK. The CDR3 spans 13 residues. Here the CDR3 reads CASSQYREGEQYF. The CDR3 region has the DNA TGTGCCAGCAGCCAATATAGGGAGGGGGAGCAGTACTTC.

Ten or more counts support this clonotype. The chain couples TRBV13 to TRBJ2-7; D is undetermined. This CDR3 region has 18 residues. The germline V and J ends were trimmed by 3 bases and 0 bases, with 21 bases remaining between them. CDR1 and CDR2 (germline): PRHDT, FYEKMQ (reference sequence). The CDR3 DNA follows: TGTGCCAGCAGCTTTTTCCCCTCCTCGATGAGAAGCTCCTACGAGCAGTACTTC. The encoded protein is CASSFFPSSMRSSYEQYF. Variable domain in full (rest from reference TRBV13 and TRBJ2-7): AAGVIQSPRHLIKEKRETATLKCYPIPRHDTVYWYQQGPGQDPQFLISFYEKMQSDKGSIPDRFSAQQFSDYHSELNMSSLELGDSALYFCASSFFPSSMRSSYEQYFGPGTRLTVT.

The chain is built from TRBV4-3 and TRBJ1-1; 7 bases line up with TRBD1. The germline V gene encodes CDR1 LGHNA and CDR2 YSLEER. Germline trimming cut 2 bases from V and 5 bases from J; bases unmatched to any gene: 11. This CDR3 contains 16 residues. The CDR3 DNA is TGCGCCAGCAGCCAACACAAATTTAACAGGGGAACTGAAGCTTTCTTT. Protein product: CASSQHKFNRGTEAFF.

At least ten counts were recorded for this clonotype. V is TRBV7-9 and J is TRBJ2-1, with 9 bases that match TRBD1. V shed 5 bases, J shed 9 bases, and the junction held 17 bases outside the gene matches. The germline V gene encodes CDR1 SEHNR and CDR2 FQNEAQ (reference sequence). The CDR3 spans 17 residues. The CDR3 loop is CASSTRDRGTKMSEQFF. In nucleotides, the CDR3 is TGTGCCAGCAGCACACGCGACAGGGGGACAAAGATGAGTGAGCAGTTCTTC.

This clonotype was recorded at least ten times. This chain joins TRBV30 and TRBJ2-3, with no clear D. V was trimmed by 8 bases and J by 6 bases, leaving 18 bases between them. The CDR3 spans 13 residues. Germline V gene lookup returns CDR1 GTSNPN and CDR2 SVGIG (reference sequence). The CDR3 nucleotides are TGTGCCCTAGAGGAATCTTCGCGGGATACGCAGTATTTT. Its translation: CALEESSRDTQYF.

This clonotype showed up just a few times. This chain links TRBV27 with TRBJ2-5; D remains unclear. Germline V CDR1 and CDR2: MNHEY, SMNVEV (reference sequence). The V and J ends lost 8 bases and 7 bases respectively, with 29 bases between them. This CDR3 spans 17 amino acids. In DNA form, the CDR3 reads TGTGCCAGCGGGTCCAGAGGAAGTGGGTCCCCGATAGGGACCCAGTACTTC. It specifies CASGSRGSGSPIGTQYF.

V usage is TRBV28 and J usage is TRBJ1-3; perhaps TRBD1 as D (5 bases). Trimming took off 5 bases at V and 2 bases at J, with 16 bases between the two ends. The CDR3 is 16 amino acids. Per the germline V gene, CDR1 is MDHEN and CDR2 is SYDVKM. CDR3 sequence (DNA): TGTGCCAGCAGTCCCCATGAGCAGGGAACTGGAAACACCATATATTTT. This encodes CASSPHEQGTGNTIYF.

This clonotype came up many times. The V call is TRBV5-1, the J call TRBJ2-7; TRBD2 matches at 7 bases. V dropped 5 bases and J dropped 5; count of bases not matched to a gene: 13. This CDR3 comprises 15 residues. CDR1 and CDR2 (germline): SGHRS, YFSETQ. DNA of the CDR3: TGCGCCAGCAGATTGACCGGGACGGGAGGCAACGAGCAGTACTTC. It is translated as CASRLTGTGGNEQYF.

This clonotype came up many times. The CDR3: CASSALTGAYEQYF. The CDR3 region has the DNA TGTGCCAGCAGTGCCCTGACAGGGGCCTACGAGCAGTACTTC. V is TRBV28 and J is TRBJ2-7; the match to TRBD1 covers 8 bases. The CDR3 is 14 residues long. The junction had 5 bases not matched to a gene; V was cut back by 5 bases and J by 2 bases. CDR1 is MDHEN and CDR2 is SYDVKM in the germline V gene.

This clonotype was counted a few times. This sequence joins TRBV28 and TRBJ1-4; D gene uncertain. The CDR3 is 14 amino acids. CDR1 MDHEN and CDR2 SYDVKM come from the germline V gene. The V end was cut by 2 bases, the J end by 9 bases, with 13 bases between. DNA for the CDR3: TGTGCCAGCAGTTTACAAGGTATCCGCAAAAAACTGTTTTTT. Translation gives CASSLQGIRKKLFF.

This clonotype was recorded many times. V and J are TRBV5-1 and TRBJ2-7; the match to TRBD1 covers 10 bases. The CDR3 runs to 15 residues. Germline V gives CDR1 SGHRS, CDR2 YFSETQ. The ends lost 5 bases at V and 6 bases at J; junction bases unmatched: 11. The CDR3 bases are TGCGCCAGCAGTGCCGGGACAGGGGACTCCGGCGAGCAGTACTTC. This sequence encodes CASSAGTGDSGEQYF.

This clonotype has a count of ten or more. This CDR3 is CASSGEWTSGLTNTQYF. CDR3 sequence (DNA): TGTGCCAGCAGCGGGGAATGGACTAGCGGACTCACGAATACGCAGTATTTT. V usage is TRBV2 and J usage is TRBJ2-3, with TRBD2 matching over 10 bases. CDR3 length: 17 amino acids. The germline V gene encodes CDR1 SNHLY and CDR2 FYNNEI. V gave up 6 bases and J gave up 7 bases; unmatched junction bases: 16.

The J gene is TRBJ1-4, the V gene TRBV6-6; no definite D call. V lost 2 bases and J 4 bases, leaving 11 bases between the germline ends. Germline loops: CDR1 MNHNY, CDR2 SVGAGI (reference sequence). This CDR3 is 15 amino acids long. The DNA for the CDR3 is TGTGCCAGCAGTTACCAAGGACGGGGTAATGAAAAACTGTTTTTT. Its translation is CASSYQGRGNEKLFF.